The clone carrying this T cell receptor beta chain was picked up one time. The authors' processing: Estimation of nucleated cell counts was performed using reference gene primer amplification. Produced via immunoSEQ multiplex PCR; TCRdb's table is partial and in-frame only. V and J calls and clone size are as listed in that table; D and trimming were resolved from the DNA. The top ten clones hold around 3.2% of a sample with some 220,000 clones, roughly nine tenths of them seen once. The sample comes from a study of blood T cell repertoires in COVID-19. From germline, CDR1 is MGHRA and CDR2 YSYEKL. The CDR3 runs 14 residues. V lost 1 base to trimming and J lost 8 bases, with 14 bases between them. Everyone who took part was roughly 18 to 89 years old, and they came from about two dozen US areas.

The sequenced sample consisted of PBMCs or T cells enriched from blood (not recorded which). This rearrangement joins TRBV4-1 to TRBJ1-1; no reliable D call. This receptor was identified in a woman aged 18 to 35 in a cohort exposed to, infected with or recovered from COVID-19 (not recorded which). The CDR3 sequence is CASSQGKGSYEAFF. CDR3 coding DNA: TGCGCCAGCAGCCAAGGAAAAGGGAGCTACGAAGCTTTCTTT.